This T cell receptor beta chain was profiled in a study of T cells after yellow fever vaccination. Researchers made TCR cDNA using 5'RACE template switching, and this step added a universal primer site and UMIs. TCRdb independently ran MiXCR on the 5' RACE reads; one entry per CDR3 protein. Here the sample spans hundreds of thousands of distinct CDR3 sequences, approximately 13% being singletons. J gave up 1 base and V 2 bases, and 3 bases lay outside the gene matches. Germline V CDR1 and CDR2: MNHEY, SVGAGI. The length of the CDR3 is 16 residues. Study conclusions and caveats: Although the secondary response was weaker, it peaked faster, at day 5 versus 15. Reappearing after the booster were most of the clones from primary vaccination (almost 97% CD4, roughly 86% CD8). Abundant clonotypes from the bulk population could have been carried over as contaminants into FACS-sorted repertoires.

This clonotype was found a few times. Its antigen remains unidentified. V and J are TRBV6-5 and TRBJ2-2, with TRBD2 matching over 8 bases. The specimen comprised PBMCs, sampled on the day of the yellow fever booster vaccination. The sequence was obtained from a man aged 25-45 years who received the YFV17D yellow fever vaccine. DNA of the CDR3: TGTGCCAGCAGTTACGCCGGGACTAGGAACACCGGGGAGCTGTTTTTT. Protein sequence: CASSYAGTRNTGELFF.